This T cell receptor (beta chain) came from a study of blood T cells in healthy people across ages. Whole-study findings and limits: TCR beta diversity, measured per million T cells, fell in a roughly linear way with age.

Germline CDR1 and CDR2: WSHSY and SAAADI. V lost 3 bases to trimming and J lost 5 bases; unmatched junction nucleotides: 12. The CDR3 contains 17 residues. This clonotype has more than one count but fewer than ten. The antigen is unknown. The authors ran a second PCR of roughly 7 to 11 cycles using a sample-barcoded 5' primer and a J-beta primer mix. In TCRdb, the 5' RACE reads were re-called with MiXCR into one record per CDR3 protein. Here the sample spans about 780,000 distinct CDR3 sequences, 35% to 50% being singletons. Sample: blood. This chain uses TRBV10-2 with TRBJ2-3, with 9 bases aligning to TRBD2. The TCR originated in a man at least 80 years old in good health. DNA for the CDR3: TGCGCCAGCAGTGATTCGCGTCTAGCGGGAACAATAGATACGCAGTATTTT. Encoded protein: CASSDSRLAGTIDTQYF.